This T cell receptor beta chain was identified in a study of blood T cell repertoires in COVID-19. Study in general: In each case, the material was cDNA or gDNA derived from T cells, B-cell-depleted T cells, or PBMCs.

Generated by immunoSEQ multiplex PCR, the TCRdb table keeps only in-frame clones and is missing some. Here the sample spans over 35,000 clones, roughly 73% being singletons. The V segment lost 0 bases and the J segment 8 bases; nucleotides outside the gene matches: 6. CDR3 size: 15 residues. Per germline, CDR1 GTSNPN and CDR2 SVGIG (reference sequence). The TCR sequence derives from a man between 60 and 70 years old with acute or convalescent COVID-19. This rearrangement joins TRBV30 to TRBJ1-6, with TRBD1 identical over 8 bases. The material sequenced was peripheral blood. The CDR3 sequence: CAWSVRDRNHSPLHF. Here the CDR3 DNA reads TGTGCCTGGAGTGTCCGGGACAGGAACCATTCACCCCTCCACTTT.